A selection of T cell receptor beta chains follows, all from one sample in a study of PD-1 blockade in classical Hodgkin lymphoma. TCRdb's table, derived via immunoSEQ multiplex PCR, lists solely in-frame clones and lacks some. Of around 36,000 clones listed, 75% to 95% are singletons. Sequences were derived from CD4+ T cells from blood, sampled at baseline. The receptors were sampled from a human donor with classical Hodgkin lymphoma. CDR3s include the opening cysteine and the closing phenylalanine or tryptophan. Each record gives: V gene, J gene, clone size, CDR3 length, D gene, CDR3 protein, CDR3 DNA. The D gene is left open where the match is weak. Some rows mark clone size as missing; the rest say once, few, many or name a class of expanded clone.

V: TRBV30; J: TRBJ2-3; size: NA; length: 10; D: NA; CDR3: CACLSGTQYF; DNA: TGTGCCTGTTTGTCAGGGACGCAGTATTTT
V: TRBV30; J: TRBJ1-6; size: NA; length: 13; D: TRBD1; CDR3: CAWSLGGSSPLHF; DNA: TGTGCCTGGAGTCTAGGGGGCTCGTCACCCCTCCACTTT
V: TRBV6-1; J: TRBJ2-5; size: NA; length: 16; D: TRBD1; CDR3: CASSEVRTGGQETQYF; DNA: TGTGCCAGCAGTGAAGTGCGGACAGGGGGACAAGAGACCCAGTACTTC
V: TRBV11-3; J: TRBJ2-1; size: NA; length: 15; D: NA; CDR3: CASSLAQVSYNEQFF; DNA: TGTGCCAGCAGCTTAGCCCAGGTCTCCTACAATGAGCAGTTCTTC
V: TRBV5-4; J: TRBJ1-3; size: NA; length: 16; D: TRBD1; CDR3: CASSLAGQGGGNTIYF; DNA: TGTGCCAGCAGCTTGGCTGGCCAGGGGGGAGGAAACACCATATATTTT
V: TRBV30; J: TRBJ2-7; size: NA; length: 15; D: TRBD2; CDR3: CAWSRPGLAAYEQYF; DNA: TGTGCCTGGAGTCGGCCGGGACTAGCAGCCTACGAGCAGTACTTC
V: TRBV27; J: TRBJ2-5; size: NA; length: 12; D: TRBD1; CDR3: CASSRTGGTQYF; DNA: TGTGCCAGCAGTAGGACAGGGGGGACCCAGTACTTC
V: TRBV5-4; J: TRBJ1-1; size: NA; length: 15; D: NA; CDR3: CASSLVGALNTEAFF; DNA: TGTGCCAGCAGCTTGGTAGGGGCGCTTAACACTGAAGCTTTCTTT
V: TRBV5-1; J: TRBJ2-7; size: NA; length: 15; D: NA; CDR3: CASSQTIRTSGEQYF; DNA: TGCGCCAGCAGCCAAACAATAAGGACATCGGGGGAGCAGTACTTC
V: TRBV30; J: TRBJ2-2; size: NA; length: 16; D: TRBD1; CDR3: CAWRDRVDWSTGELFF; DNA: TGTGCCTGGCGGGACAGGGTGGATTGGAGCACCGGGGAGCTGTTTTTT
V: TRBV6-6; J: TRBJ2-7; size: NA; length: 15; D: TRBD2; CDR3: CASSYRTRGNYEQYF; DNA: TGTGCCAGCAGTTATCGGACTAGGGGTAACTACGAGCAGTACTTC
V: TRBV5-1; J: TRBJ2-7; size: NA; length: 15; D: TRBD2; CDR3: CASSAYGTSGTEQYF; DNA: TGCGCCAGCAGCGCCTACGGGACTAGCGGTACCGAGCAGTACTTC
V: TRBV6-5; J: TRBJ2-1; size: once; length: 14; D: NA; CDR3: CASSYGTQRSKQFF; DNA: TGTGCCAGCAGTTACGGGACGCAGAGATCTAAGCAGTTCTTC
V: TRBV18; J: TRBJ1-2; size: NA; length: 13; D: TRBD1; CDR3: CASSDGQDYGYTF; DNA: TGTGCCAGCTCGGACGGACAGGACTATGGCTACACCTTC
V: TRBV30; J: TRBJ1-2; size: NA; length: 17; D: NA; CDR3: CAWRPRVGPNQNYGYTF; DNA: TGTGCCTGGAGGCCCCGGGTCGGACCTAACCAGAACTATGGCTACACCTTC
V: TRBV5-1; J: TRBJ1-1; size: NA; length: 13; D: TRBD1; CDR3: CASSLRDRAETFF; DNA: TGCGCCAGCAGCTTGAGGGACAGGGCTGAAACTTTCTTT
V: TRBV5-1; J: TRBJ2-7; size: NA; length: 13; D: TRBD2; CDR3: CASSPGTTYEQYF; DNA: TGCGCCAGCAGCCCCGGGACTACCTACGAGCAGTACTTC
V: TRBV30; J: TRBJ1-3; size: NA; length: 14; D: NA; CDR3: CAWSPGVSGNTIYF; DNA: TGTGCCTGGAGCCCCGGAGTCTCCGGAAACACCATATATTTT
V: TRBV7-9; J: TRBJ1-2; size: NA; length: 15; D: NA; CDR3: CASSLKQSYNYGYTF; DNA: TGTGCCAGCAGCTTAAAACAGAGCTATAACTATGGCTACACCTTC
V: TRBV7-9; J: TRBJ2-1; size: NA; length: 15; D: NA; CDR3: CASSLAGGLGGEQFF; DNA: TGTGCCAGCAGCTTGGCCGGGGGGCTGGGAGGTGAGCAGTTCTTC
V: TRBV5-1; J: TRBJ1-3; size: NA; length: 19; D: NA; CDR3: CASSSGRGTFTSSGNTIYF; DNA: TGCGCCAGCAGCTCAGGACGGGGGACTTTTACGAGCTCTGGAAACACCATATATTTT
V: TRBV10-2; J: TRBJ1-3; size: NA; length: 17; D: TRBD1; CDR3: CASSGGFWDRFGNTIYF; DNA: TGCGCCAGCAGTGGCGGATTTTGGGACAGGTTTGGAAACACCATATATTTT
V: TRBV7-6; J: TRBJ1-1; size: NA; length: 13; D: NA; CDR3: CASSLQGNTEAFF; DNA: TGTGCCAGCAGCTTACAGGGAAACACTGAAGCTTTCTTT
V: TRBV28; J: TRBJ2-7; size: NA; length: 12; D: NA; CDR3: CASSLLSFEQYF; DNA: TGTGCCAGCAGTTTATTATCTTTCGAGCAGTACTTC
V: TRBV6-1; J: TRBJ1-2; size: NA; length: 14; D: TRBD1; CDR3: CASSEGGQGYGYTF; DNA: TGTGCCAGCAGTGAAGGGGGACAGGGATATGGCTACACCTTC
V: TRBV27; J: TRBJ2-1; size: NA; length: 14; D: NA; CDR3: CASSQIDTYNEQFF; DNA: TGTGCCAGCAGCCAAATCGACACCTACAATGAGCAGTTCTTC
V: TRBV19; J: TRBJ2-7; size: NA; length: 15; D: NA; CDR3: CASSIRATDSYEQYF; DNA: TGTGCCAGTAGTATAAGGGCGACAGACTCCTACGAGCAGTACTTC
V: TRBV9; J: TRBJ2-7; size: once; length: 13; D: TRBD2; CDR3: CASSVAGGVEQYF; DNA: TGTGCCAGCAGCGTAGCGGGAGGGGTTGAGCAGTACTTC
V: TRBV7-3; J: TRBJ2-1; size: NA; length: 20; D: TRBD2; CDR3: CASSSIGLASTSGVHGEQFF; DNA: TGTGCCAGCAGCTCCATTGGGCTAGCCTCGACTAGCGGAGTCCATGGTGAGCAGTTCTTC
V: TRBV18; J: TRBJ1-4; size: once; length: 15; D: NA; CDR3: CASSPVRGANEKLFF; DNA: TGTGCCAGCTCACCGGTTCGGGGAGCTAATGAAAAACTGTTTTTT
V: TRBV7-7; J: TRBJ2-1; size: NA; length: 15; D: TRBD2; CDR3: CASSLKGGRAHEQFF; DNA: TGTGCTAGCAGCTTAAAGGGCGGGAGAGCCCATGAGCAGTTCTTC
V: TRBV5-1; J: TRBJ2-3; size: NA; length: 14; D: TRBD1; CDR3: CASSLDRATDTQYF; DNA: TGCGCCAGCAGCTTAGACAGGGCCACAGATACGCAGTATTTT
V: TRBV30; J: TRBJ1-6; size: NA; length: 13; D: NA; CDR3: CAWMTQYNSPLHF; DNA: TGTGCCTGGATGACACAATATAATTCACCCCTCCACTTT
V: TRBV10-2; J: TRBJ2-4; size: NA; length: 16; D: TRBD2; CDR3: CASLPGGGVAKNIQYF; DNA: TGCGCCAGCCTCCCCGGGGGAGGGGTAGCCAAAAACATTCAGTACTTC
V: TRBV5-4; J: TRBJ1-4; size: NA; length: 12; D: NA; CDR3: CASSQLGEKLFF; DNA: TGTGCCAGCAGCCAACTAGGTGAAAAACTGTTTTTT